The following is a TCR beta chain sequence with its context. This specimen comes from a study of blood T cell repertoires in COVID-19. On the study more broadly: Samples of COVID-19 (acute and convalescent) were obtained from the United States, Italy and Spain. In each case, the material was cDNA or gDNA derived from T cells, B-cell-depleted T cells, or PBMCs.

Source study methods: Estimation of nucleated cell counts was performed using reference gene primer amplification. Data came from immunoSEQ multiplex PCR; TCRdb stores just in-frame clones and leaves some out. The DNA was the basis for D and trimming; V, J and clone size are from that table. The table shows about 100,000 clones, with 70% to 90% occurring only once. The V segment lost 7 bases and the J segment 3 bases; nucleotides outside the gene matches: 10. This CDR3 has 15 residues. Per the germline V gene, CDR1 is SGHRS and CDR2 is YFSETQ. The clonotype comes from a man aged 50 or older with active or convalescent COVID-19. The sample consisted of peripheral blood. The gene calls are TRBV5-1 and TRBJ2-7; 10 nucleotides match TRBD1. CDR3 in DNA: TGCGCCAGCTCTTCCCAGGGACAGGGGTACTACGAGCAGTACTTC. Protein: CASSSQGQGYYEQYF.